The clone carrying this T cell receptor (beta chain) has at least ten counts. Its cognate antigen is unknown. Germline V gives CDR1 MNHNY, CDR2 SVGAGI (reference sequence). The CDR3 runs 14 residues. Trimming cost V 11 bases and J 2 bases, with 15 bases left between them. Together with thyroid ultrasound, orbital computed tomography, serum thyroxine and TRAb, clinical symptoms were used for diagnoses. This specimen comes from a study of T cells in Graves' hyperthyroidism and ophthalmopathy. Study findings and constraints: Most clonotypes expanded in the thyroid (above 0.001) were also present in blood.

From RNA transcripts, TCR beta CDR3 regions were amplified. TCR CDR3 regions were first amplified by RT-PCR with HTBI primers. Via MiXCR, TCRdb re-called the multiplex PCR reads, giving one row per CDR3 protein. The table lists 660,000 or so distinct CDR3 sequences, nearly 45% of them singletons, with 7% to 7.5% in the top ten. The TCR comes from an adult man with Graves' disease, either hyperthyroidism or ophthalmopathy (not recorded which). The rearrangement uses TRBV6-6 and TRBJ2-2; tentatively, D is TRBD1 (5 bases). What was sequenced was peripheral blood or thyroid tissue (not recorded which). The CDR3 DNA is TGTGCCGGACGTTTAAGGGGAAACACCGGGGAGCTGTTTTTT. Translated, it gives CAGRLRGNTGELFF.